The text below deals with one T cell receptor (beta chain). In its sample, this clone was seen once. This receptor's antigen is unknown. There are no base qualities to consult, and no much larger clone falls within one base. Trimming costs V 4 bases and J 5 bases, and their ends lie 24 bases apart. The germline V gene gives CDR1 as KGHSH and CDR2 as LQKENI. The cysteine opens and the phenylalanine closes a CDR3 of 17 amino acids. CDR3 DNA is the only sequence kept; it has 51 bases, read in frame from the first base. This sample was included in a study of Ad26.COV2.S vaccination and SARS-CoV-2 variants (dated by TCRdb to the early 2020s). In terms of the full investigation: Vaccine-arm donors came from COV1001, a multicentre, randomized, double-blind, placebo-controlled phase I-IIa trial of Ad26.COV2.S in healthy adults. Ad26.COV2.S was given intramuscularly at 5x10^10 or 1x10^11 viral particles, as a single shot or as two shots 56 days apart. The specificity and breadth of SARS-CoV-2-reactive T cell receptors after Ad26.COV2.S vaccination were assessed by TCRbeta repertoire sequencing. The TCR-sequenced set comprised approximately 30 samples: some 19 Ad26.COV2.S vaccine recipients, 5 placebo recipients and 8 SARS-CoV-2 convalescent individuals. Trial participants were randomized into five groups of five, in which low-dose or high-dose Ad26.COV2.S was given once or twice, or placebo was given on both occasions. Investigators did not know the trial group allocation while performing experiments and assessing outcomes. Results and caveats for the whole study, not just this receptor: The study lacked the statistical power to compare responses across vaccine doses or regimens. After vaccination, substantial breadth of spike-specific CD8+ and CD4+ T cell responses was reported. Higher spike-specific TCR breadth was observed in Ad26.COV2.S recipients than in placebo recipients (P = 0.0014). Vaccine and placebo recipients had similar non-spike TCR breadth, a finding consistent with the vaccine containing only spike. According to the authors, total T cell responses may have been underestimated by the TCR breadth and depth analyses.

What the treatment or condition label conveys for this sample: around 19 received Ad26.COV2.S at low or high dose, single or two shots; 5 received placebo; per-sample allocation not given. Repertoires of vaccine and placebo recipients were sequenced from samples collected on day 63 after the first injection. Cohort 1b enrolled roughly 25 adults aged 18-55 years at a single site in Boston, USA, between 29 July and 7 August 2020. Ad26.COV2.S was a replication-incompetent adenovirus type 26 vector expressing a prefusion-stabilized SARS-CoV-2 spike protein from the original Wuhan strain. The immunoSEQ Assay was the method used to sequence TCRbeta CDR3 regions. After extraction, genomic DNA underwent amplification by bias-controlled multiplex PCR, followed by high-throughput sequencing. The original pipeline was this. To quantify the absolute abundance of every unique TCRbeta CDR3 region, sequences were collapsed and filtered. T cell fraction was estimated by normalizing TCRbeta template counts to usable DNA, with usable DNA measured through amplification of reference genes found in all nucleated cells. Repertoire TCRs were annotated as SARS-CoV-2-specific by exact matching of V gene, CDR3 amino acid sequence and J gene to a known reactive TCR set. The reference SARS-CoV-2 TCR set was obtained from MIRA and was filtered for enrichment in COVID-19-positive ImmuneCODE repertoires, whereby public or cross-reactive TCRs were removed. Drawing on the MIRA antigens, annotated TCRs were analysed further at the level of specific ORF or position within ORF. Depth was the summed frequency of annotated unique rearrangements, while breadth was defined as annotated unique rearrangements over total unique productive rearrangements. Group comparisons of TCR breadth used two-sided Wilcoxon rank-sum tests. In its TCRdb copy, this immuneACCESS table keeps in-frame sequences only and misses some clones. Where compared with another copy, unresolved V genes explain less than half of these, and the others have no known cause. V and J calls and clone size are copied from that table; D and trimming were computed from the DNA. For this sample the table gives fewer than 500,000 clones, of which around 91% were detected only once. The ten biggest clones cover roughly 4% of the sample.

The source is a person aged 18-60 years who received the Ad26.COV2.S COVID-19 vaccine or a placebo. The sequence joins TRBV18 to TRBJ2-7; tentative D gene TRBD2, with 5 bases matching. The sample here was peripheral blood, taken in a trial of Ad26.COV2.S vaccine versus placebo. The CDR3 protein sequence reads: CASSLRAKREPRHEQYF. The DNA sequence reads TGTGCCAGCTCACTTCGGGCGAAAAGGGAGCCGAGACACGAGCAGTACTTC.